This record covers a single T cell receptor (beta chain). Its antigen is still unknown. Use of 60 Vbeta and 13 Jbeta primers characterized the PCR. Some clones are missing from TCRdb's copy, which holds only in-frame ones; the method was immunoSEQ multiplex PCR. The sample has 75,000 to 100,000 clones; approximately 79% are singletons. This record belongs to a study of cytomegalovirus exposure and HLA in healthy donors. The CDR3 length is 17 residues. V was pared by 1 base and J by 7 bases, with 13 bases of the junction left unmatched. CDR1 SEHNR and CDR2 FQNEAQ come from the germline V gene (reference sequence). Study conclusions and caveats: It was taken for granted in presence/absence analyses that sequencing depth across donors was roughly uniform. Immune exposure information comprised only CMV serostatus. HLA alleles were associated with fewer than 20,000 TCR beta sequences in a later analysis at 0.05 false discovery rate.

The sample was PBMCs. The source is a male donor in good health and CMV-seronegative. The rearrangement uses TRBV7-9 and TRBJ1-2; TRBD1 matches at 9 bases. CDR3 region: CASSLVSPSGTGFGYTF. CDR3 bases: TGTGCCAGCAGCTTAGTTAGCCCGTCCGGGACAGGGTTTGGCTACACCTTC.